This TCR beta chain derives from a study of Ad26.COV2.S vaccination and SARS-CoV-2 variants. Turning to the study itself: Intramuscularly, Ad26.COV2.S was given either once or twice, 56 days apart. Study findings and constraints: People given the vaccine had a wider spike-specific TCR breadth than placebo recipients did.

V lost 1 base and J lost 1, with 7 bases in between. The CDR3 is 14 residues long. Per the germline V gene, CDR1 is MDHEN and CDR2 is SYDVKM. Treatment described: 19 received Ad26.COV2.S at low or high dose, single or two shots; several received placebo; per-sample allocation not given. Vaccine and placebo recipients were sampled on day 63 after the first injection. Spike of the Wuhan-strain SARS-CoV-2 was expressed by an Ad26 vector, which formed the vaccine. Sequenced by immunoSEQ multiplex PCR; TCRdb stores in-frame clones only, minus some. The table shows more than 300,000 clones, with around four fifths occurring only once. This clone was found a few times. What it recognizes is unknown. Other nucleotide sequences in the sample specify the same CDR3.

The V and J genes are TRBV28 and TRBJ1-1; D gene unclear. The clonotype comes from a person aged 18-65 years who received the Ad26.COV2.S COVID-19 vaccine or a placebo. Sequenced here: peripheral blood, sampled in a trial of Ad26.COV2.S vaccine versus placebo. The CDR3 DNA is TGTGCCAGCAGTTTATCGGGTACGAACACTGAAGCTTTCTTT. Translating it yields CASSLSGTNTEAFF.